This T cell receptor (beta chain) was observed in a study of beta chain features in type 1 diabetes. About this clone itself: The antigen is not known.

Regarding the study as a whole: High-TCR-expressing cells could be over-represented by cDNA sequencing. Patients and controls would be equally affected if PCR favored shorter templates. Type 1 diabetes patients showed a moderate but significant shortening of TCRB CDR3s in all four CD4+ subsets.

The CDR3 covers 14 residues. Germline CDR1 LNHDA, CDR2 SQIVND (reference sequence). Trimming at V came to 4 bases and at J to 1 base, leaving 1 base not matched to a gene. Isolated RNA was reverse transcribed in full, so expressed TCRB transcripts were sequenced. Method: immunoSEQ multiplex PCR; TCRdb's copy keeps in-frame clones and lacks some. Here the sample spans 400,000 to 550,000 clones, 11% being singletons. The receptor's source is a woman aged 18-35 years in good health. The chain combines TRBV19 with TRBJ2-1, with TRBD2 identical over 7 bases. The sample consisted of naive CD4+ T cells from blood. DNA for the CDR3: TGTGCCAGTAGTAGGGGACTATCCTACAATGAGCAGTTCTTC. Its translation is CASSRGLSYNEQFF.